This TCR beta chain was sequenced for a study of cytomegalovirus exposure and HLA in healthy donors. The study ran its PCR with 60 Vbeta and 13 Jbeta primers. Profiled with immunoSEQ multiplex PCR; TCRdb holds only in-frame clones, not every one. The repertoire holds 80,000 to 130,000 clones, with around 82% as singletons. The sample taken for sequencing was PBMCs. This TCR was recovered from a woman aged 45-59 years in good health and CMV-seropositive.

This CDR3 is CASSLVGAQYNEQFF. DNA of the CDR3: TGCGCCAGCAGCTTGGTGGGGGCCCAATACAATGAGCAGTTCTTC. The chain joins TRBV5-1 to TRBJ2-1; tentative D call: TRBD1 (6 bases). The CDR3 totals 15 residues. Trimming stripped 0 bases from V and 4 bases from J, with 11 bases between. Germline-derived CDR1 and CDR2 are SGHRS and YFSETQ.